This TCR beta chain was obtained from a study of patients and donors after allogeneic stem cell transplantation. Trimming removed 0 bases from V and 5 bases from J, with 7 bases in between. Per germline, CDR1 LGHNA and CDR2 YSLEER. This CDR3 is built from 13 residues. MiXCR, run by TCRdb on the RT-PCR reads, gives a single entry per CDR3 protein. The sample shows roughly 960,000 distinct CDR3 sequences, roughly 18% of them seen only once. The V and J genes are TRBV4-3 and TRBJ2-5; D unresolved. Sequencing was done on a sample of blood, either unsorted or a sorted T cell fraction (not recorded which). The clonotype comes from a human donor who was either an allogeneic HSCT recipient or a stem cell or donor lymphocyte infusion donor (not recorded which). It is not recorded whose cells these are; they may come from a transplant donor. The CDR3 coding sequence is TGCGCCAGCAGCCAAGATCCGGTTGAGACCCAGTACTTC. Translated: CASSQDPVETQYF.